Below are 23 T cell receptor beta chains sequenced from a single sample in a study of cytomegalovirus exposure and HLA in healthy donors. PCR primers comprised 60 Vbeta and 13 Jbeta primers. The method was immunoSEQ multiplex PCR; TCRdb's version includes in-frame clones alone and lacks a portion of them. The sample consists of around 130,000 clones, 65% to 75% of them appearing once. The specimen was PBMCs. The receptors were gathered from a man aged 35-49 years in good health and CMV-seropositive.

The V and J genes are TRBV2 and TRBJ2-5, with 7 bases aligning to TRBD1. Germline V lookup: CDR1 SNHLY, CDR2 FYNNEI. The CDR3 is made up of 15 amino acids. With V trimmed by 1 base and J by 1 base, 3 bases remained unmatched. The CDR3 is CASSEGGTAQETQYF. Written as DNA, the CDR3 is TGTGCCAGCAGTGAAGGAGGGACAGCCCAAGAGACCCAGTACTTC.

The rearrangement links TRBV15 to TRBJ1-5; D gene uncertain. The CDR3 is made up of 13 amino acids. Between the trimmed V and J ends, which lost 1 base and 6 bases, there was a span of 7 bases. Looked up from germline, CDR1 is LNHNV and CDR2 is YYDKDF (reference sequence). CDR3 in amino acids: CATSRGGTQPQHF. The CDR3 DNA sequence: TGTGCCACCAGCAGAGGTGGCACTCAGCCCCAGCATTTT. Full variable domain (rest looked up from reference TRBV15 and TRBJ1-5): DAMVIQNPRYQVTQFGKPVTLSCSQTLNHNVMYWYQQKSSQAPKLLFHYYDKDFNNEADTPDNFQSRRPNTSFCFLDIRSPGLGDTAMYLCATSRGGTQPQHFGDGTRLSIL.

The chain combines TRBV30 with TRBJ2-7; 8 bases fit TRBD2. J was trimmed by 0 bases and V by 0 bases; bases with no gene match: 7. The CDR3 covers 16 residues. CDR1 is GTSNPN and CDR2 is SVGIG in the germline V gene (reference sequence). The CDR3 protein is CAWSVASGWSSYEQYF. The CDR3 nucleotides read TGTGCCTGGAGTGTGGCTAGCGGGTGGAGCTCCTACGAGCAGTACTTC.

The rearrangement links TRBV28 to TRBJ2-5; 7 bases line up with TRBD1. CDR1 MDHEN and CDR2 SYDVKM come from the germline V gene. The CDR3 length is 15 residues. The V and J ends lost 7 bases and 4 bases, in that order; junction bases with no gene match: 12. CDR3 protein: CASTTPRTGGETQYF. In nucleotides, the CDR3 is TGTGCCAGCACTACCCCGAGGACAGGCGGAGAGACCCAGTACTTC.

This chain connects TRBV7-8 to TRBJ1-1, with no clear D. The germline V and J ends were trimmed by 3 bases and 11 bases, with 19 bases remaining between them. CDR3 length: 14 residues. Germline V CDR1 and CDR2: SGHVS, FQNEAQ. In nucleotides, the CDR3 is TGTGCCAGCAGCTTGGAGTCAGGAGCGGGGAGGGCTTTCTTT. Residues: CASSLESGAGRAFF.

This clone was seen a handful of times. The CDR3 coding sequence is TGTGCCAGTAGTATCAGTATTAATGAAAAACTGTTTTTT. This codes for CASSISINEKLFF. The chain is built from TRBV19 and TRBJ1-4, with no clear D. CDR1 LNHDA and CDR2 SQIVND come from the germline V gene (reference sequence). V was cut by 3 bases and J by 4 bases, with 6 bases left in between. This CDR3 contains 13 residues. Filled out from reference TRBV19 and TRBJ1-4, the complete variable domain reads DGGITQSPKYLFRKEGQNVTLSCEQNLNHDAMYWYRQDPGQGLRLIYYSQIVNDFQKGDIAEGYSVSREKKESFPLTVTSAQKNPTAFYLCASSISINEKLFFGSGTQLSVL.

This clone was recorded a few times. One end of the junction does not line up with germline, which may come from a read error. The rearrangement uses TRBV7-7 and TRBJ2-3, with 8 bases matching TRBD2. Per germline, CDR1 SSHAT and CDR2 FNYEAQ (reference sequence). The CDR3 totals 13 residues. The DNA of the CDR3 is TGTGCTAGCAGCTTCGGGAGGGGAGATACGCAGTATTTT. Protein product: CASSFGRGDTQYF. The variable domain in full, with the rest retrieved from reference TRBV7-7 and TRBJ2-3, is GAGVSQSPRYKVTKRGQDVTLRCDPISSHATLYWYQQALGQGPEFLTYFNYEAQPDKSGLPSDRFSAERPEGSISTLTIQRTEQRDSAMYRCASSFGRGDTQYFGPGTRLTVL.

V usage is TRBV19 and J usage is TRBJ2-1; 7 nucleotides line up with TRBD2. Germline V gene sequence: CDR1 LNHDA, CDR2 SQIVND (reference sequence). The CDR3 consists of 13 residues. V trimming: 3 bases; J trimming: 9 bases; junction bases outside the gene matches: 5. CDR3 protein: CASSIGRAGEQFF. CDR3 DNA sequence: TGTGCCAGTAGTATTGGGAGGGCCGGTGAGCAGTTCTTC.

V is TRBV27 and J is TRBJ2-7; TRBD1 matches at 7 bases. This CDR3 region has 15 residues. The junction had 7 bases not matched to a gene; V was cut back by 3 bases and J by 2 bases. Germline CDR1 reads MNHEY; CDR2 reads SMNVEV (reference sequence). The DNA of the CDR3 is TGTGCCAGCAGTTTGACCCAACAGGGGACCTACGAGCAGTACTTC. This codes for CASSLTQQGTYEQYF.

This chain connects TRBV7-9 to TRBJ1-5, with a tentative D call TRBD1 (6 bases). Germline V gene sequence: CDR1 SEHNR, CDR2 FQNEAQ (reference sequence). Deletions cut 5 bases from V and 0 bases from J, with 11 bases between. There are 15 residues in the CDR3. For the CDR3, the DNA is TGTGCCAGCAGCGGGGGCGCGGGTAGCAATCAGCCCCAGCATTTT. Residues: CASSGGAGSNQPQHF.

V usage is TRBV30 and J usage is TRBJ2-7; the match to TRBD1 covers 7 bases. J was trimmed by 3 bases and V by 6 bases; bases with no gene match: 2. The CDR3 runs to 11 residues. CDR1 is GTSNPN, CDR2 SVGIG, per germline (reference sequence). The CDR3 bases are TGTGCCTGTCACAGGGGCTACGAGCAGTACTTC. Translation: CACHRGYEQYF.

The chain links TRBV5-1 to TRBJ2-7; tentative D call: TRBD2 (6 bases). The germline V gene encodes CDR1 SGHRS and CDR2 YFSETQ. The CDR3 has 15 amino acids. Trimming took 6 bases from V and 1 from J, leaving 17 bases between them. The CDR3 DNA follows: TGCGCCAGCACCCTAGACTCCGGGACTTCCTACGAGCAGTACTTC. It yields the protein CASTLDSGTSYEQYF.

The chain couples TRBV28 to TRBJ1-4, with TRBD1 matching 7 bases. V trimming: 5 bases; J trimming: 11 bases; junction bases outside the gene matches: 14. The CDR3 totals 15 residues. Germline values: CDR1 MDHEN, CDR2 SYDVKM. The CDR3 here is CASSPPKGGSRKLFF. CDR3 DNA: TGTGCCAGCAGTCCTCCAAAAGGGGGCAGTCGGAAACTGTTTTTT.

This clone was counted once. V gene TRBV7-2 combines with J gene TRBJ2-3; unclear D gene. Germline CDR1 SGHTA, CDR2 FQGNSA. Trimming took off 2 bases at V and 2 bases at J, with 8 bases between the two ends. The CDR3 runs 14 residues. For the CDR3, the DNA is TGTGCCAGCAGCTTACGAGGAATCACAGATACGCAGTATTTT. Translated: CASSLRGITDTQYF.

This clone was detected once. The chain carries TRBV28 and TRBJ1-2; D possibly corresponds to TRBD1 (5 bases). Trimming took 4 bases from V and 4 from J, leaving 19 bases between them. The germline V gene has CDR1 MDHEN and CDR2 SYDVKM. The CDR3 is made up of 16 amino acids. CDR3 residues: CASSYKGPVITYGYTF. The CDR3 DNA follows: TGTGCCAGCAGTTACAAGGGGCCGGTAATTACCTATGGCTACACCTTC.

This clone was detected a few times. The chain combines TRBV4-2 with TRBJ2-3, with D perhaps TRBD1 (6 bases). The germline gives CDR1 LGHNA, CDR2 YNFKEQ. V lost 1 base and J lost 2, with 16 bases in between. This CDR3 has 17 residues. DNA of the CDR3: TGTGCCAGCAGCCAAGCATTGGGCGAGGGACACACAGATACGCAGTATTTT. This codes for CASSQALGEGHTDTQYF.

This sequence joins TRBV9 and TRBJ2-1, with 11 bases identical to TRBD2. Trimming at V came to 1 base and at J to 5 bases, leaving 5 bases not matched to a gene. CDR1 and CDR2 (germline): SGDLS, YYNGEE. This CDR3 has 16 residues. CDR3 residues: CASSVRGTSGDNEQFF. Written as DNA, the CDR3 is TGTGCCAGCAGCGTAAGAGGGACTAGCGGTGACAATGAGCAGTTCTTC.

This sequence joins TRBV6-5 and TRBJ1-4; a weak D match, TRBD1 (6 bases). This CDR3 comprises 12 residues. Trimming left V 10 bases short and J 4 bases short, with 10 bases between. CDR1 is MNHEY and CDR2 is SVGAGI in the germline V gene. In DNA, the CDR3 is TGTGCCACCTTGGACAGTAATGAAAAACTGTTTTTT. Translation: CATLDSNEKLFF.

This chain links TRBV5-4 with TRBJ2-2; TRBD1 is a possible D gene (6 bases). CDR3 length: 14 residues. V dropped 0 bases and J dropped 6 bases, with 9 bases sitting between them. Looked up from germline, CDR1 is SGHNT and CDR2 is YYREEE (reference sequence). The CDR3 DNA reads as TGTGCCAGCAGCTTGGGGGGGCTTCCCGGGGAGCTGTTTTTT. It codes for CASSLGGLPGELFF.

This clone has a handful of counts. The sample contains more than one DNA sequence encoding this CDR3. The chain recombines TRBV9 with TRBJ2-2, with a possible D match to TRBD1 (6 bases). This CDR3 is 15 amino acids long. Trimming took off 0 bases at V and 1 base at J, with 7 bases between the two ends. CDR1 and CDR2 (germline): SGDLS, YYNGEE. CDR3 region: CASSVAGQNTGELFF. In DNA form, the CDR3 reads TGTGCCAGCAGCGTAGCGGGACAGAACACCGGGGAGCTGTTTTTT.

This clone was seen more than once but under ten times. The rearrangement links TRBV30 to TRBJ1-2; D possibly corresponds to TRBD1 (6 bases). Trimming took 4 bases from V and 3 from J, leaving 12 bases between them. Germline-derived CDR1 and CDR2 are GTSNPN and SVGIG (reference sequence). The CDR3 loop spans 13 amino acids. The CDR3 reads CAWIPQGYYGYTF. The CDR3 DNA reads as TGTGCCTGGATACCCCAGGGGTACTATGGCTACACCTTC.

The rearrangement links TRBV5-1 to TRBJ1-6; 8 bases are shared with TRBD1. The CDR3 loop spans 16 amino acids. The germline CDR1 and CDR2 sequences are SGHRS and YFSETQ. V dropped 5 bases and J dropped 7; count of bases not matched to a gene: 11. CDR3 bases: TGCGCCAGCAGGGTCGATGTCCAGGGGGCGAATTCACCCCTCCACTTT. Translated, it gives CASRVDVQGANSPLHF. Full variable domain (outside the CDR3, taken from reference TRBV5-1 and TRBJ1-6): KAGVTQTPRYLIKTRGQQVTLSCSPISGHRSVSWYQQTPGQGLQFLFEYFSETQRNKGNFPGRFSGRQFSNSRSEMNVSTLELGDSALYLCASRVDVQGANSPLHFGNGTRLTVT.

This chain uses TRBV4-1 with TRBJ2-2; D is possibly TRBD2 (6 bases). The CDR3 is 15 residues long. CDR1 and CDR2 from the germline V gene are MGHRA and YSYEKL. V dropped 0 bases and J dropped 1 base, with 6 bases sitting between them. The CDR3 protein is CASSQEGGNTGELFF. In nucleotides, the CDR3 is TGCGCCAGCAGCCAAGAGGGAGGGAACACCGGGGAGCTGTTTTTT.